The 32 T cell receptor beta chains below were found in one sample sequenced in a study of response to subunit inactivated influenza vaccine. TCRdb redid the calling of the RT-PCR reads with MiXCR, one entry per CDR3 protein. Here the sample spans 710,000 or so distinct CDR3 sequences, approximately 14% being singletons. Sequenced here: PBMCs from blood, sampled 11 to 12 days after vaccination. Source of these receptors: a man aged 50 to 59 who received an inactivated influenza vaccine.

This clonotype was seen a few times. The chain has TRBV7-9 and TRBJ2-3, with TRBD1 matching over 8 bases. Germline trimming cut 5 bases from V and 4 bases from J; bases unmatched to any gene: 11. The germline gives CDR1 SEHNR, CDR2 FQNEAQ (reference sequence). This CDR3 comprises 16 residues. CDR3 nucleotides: TGTGCCAGCAGCCCACCATCCGGGACAGGCGCAGATACGCAGTATTTT. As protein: CASSPPSGTGADTQYF.

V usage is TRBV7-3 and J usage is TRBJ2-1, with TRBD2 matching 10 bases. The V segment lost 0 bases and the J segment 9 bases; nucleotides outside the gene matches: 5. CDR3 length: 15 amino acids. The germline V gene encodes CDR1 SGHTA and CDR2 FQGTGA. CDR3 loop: CASSLTTSGMGEQFF. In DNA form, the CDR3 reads TGTGCCAGCAGCTTAACTACTAGCGGGATGGGTGAGCAGTTCTTC.

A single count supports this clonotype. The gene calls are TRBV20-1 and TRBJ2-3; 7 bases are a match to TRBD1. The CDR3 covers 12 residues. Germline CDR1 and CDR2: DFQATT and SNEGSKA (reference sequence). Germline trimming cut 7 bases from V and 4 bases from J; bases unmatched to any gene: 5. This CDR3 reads CSVGQSADTQYF. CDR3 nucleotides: TGCAGTGTGGGACAGTCTGCAGATACGCAGTATTTT.

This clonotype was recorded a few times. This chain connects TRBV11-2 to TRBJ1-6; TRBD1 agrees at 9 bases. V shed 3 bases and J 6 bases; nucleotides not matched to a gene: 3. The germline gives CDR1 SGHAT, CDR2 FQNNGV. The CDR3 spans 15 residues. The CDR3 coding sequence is TGTGCCAGCAGCTTTACAGGGGGCGTTAATTCACCCCTCCACTTT. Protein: CASSFTGGVNSPLHF.

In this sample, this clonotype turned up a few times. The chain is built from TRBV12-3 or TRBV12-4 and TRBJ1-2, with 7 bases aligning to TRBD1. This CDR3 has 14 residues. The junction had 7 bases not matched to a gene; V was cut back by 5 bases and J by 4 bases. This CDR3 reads CASSPGTDFYGYTF. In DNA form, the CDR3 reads TGTGCCAGCAGTCCTGGGACAGACTTCTATGGCTACACCTTC.

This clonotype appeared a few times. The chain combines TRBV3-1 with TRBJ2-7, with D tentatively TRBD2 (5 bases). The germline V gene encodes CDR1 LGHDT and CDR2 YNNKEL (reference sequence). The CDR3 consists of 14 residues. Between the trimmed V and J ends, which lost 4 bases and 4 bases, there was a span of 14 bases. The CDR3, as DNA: TGTGCCAGCAGCCGAACTAGTTTTGGGTACGAGCAGTACTTC. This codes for CASSRTSFGYEQYF.

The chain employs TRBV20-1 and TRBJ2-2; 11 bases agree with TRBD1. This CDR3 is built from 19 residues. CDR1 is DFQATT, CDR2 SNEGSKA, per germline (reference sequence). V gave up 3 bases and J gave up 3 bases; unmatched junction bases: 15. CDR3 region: CSARGPRTGGNNYTGELFF. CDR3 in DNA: TGCAGTGCTAGGGGGCCCCGGACAGGGGGCAACAATTACACCGGGGAGCTGTTTTTT.

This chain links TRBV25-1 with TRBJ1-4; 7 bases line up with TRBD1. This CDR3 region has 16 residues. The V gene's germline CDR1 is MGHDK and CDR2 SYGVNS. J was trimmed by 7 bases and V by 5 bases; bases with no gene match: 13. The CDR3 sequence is CASSKGDRAGGEKLFF. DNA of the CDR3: TGTGCCAGCAGTAAAGGCGACAGGGCGGGAGGTGAAAAACTGTTTTTT.

The CDR3 bases are TGTGCCAGCAGCTTAGTGGGAGAGTTAAGGGACGAGCAGTACTTC. Its protein is CASSLVGELRDEQYF. The chain carries TRBV7-9 and TRBJ2-7, with D tentatively TRBD2 (5 bases). CDR1 SEHNR and CDR2 FQNEAQ come from the germline V gene (reference sequence). The length of the CDR3 is 15 residues. V was shortened by 1 base and J by 5 bases, with 15 bases between the two germline ends.

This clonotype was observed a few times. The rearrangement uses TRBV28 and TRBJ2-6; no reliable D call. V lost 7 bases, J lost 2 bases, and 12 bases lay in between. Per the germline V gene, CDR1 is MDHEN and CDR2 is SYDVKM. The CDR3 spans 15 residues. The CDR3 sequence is CASTTSGAGANVLTF. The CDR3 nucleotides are TGTGCCAGCACCACCAGTGGAGCTGGGGCCAACGTCCTGACTTTC.

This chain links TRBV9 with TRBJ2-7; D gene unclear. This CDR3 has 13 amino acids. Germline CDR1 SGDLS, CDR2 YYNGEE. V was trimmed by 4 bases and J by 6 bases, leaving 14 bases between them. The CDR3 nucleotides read TGTGCCAGCAGCTTAGGCATGGTCACCGAGCAGTACTTC. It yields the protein CASSLGMVTEQYF.

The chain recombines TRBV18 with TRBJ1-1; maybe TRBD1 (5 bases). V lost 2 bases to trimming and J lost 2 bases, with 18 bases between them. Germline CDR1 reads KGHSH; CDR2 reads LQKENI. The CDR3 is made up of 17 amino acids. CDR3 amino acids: CASSPVERWRTNTEAFF. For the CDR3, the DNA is TGTGCCAGCTCACCAGTCGAGCGGTGGCGGACAAACACTGAAGCTTTCTTT.

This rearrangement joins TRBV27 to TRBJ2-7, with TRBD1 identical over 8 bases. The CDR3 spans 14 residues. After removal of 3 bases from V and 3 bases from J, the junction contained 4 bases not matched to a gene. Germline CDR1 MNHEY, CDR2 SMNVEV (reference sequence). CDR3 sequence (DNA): TGTGCCAGCAGTTTTCAGGGGGCCTTCTACGAGCAGTACTTC. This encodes CASSFQGAFYEQYF.

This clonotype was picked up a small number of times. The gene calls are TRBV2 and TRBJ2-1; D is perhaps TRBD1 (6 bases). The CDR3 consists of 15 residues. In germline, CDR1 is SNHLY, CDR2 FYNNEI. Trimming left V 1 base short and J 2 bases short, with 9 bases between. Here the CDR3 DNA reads TGTGCCAGCAGTGAAGTTGGGGGCCCCTACAATGAGCAGTTCTTC. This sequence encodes CASSEVGGPYNEQFF.

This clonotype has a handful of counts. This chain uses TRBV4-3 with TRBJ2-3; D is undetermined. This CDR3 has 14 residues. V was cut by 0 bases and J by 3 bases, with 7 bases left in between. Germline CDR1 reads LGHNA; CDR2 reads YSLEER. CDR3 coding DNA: TGCGCCAGCAGCCAAGATGCCGCGACAGATACGCAGTATTTT. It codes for CASSQDAATDTQYF.

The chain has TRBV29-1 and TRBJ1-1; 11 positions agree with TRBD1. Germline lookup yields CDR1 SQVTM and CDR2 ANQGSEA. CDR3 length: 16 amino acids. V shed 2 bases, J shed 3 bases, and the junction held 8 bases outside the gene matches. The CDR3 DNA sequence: TGCAGCGTTGAACAGGACAGGGGGCTTGGTTACACTGAAGCTTTCTTT. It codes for CSVEQDRGLGYTEAFF.

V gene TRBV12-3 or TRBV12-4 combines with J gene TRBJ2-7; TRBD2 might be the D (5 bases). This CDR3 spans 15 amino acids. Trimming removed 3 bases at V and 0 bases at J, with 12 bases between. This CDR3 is CASSFALRGSYEQYF. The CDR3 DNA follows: TGTGCCAGCAGTTTTGCTTTACGGGGCTCCTACGAGCAGTACTTC.

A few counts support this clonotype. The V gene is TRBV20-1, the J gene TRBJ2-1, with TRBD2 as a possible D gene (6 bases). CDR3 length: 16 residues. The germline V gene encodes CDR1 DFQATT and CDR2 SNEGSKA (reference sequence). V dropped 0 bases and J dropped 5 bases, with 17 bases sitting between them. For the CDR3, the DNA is TGCAGTGCTAGAGATTTGAGGGCTAGCGAGCACAATGAGCAGTTCTTC. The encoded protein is CSARDLRASEHNEQFF.

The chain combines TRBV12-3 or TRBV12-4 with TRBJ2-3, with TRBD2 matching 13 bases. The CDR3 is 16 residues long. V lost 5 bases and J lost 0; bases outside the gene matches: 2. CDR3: CASSMGLAGSTDTQYF. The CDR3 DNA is TGTGCCAGCAGTATGGGACTAGCGGGGAGCACAGATACGCAGTATTTT.

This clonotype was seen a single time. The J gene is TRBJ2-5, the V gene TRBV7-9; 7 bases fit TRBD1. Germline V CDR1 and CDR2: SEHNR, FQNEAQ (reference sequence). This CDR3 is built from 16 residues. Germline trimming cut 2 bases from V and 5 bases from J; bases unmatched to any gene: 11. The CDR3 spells CASSLPWDRVGETQYF. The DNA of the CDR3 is TGTGCCAGCAGCTTACCCTGGGACAGAGTGGGGGAGACCCAGTACTTC.

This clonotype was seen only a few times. In DNA, the CDR3 is TGCGGGGGGAGGAGGGAGGTGTACAATGAGCAGTTCTTC. It yields the protein CGGRREVYNEQFF. This rearrangement joins TRBV20-1 to TRBJ2-1, with TRBD2 as a possible D gene (6 bases). CDR1 is DFQATT, CDR2 SNEGSKA, per germline (reference sequence). The CDR3 runs to 13 residues.

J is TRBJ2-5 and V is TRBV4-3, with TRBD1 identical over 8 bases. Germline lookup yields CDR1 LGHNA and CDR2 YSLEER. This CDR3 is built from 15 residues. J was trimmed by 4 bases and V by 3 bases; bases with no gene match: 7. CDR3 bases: TGCGCCAGCAGCCAGAGGACAGGGTCGTCAGAGACCCAGTACTTC. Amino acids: CASSQRTGSSETQYF.

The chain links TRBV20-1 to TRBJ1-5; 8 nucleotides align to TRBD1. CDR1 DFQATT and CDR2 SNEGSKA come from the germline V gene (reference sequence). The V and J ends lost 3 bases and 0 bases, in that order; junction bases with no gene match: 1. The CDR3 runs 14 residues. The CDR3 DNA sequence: TGCAGTGCTAGGGACAGGGTTAGCAATCAGCCCCAGCATTTT. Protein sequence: CSARDRVSNQPQHF.

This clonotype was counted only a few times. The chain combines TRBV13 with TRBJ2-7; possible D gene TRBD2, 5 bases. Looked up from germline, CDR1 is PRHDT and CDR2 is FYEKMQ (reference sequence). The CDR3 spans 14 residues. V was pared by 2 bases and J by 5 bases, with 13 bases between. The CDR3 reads CASSLSMRADEQYF. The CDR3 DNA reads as TGTGCCAGCAGCTTATCAATGCGGGCCGACGAGCAGTACTTC. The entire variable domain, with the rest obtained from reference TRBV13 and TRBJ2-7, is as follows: AAGVIQSPRHLIKEKRETATLKCYPIPRHDTVYWYQQGPGQDPQFLISFYEKMQSDKGSIPDRFSAQQFSDYHSELNMSSLELGDSALYFCASSLSMRADEQYFGPGTRLTVT.

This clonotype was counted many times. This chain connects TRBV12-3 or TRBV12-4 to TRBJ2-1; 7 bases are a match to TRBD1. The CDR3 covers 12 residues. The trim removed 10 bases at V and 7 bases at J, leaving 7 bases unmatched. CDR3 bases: TGTGCCATCCGGGACAGCCAAAATGAGCAGTTCTTC. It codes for CAIRDSQNEQFF.

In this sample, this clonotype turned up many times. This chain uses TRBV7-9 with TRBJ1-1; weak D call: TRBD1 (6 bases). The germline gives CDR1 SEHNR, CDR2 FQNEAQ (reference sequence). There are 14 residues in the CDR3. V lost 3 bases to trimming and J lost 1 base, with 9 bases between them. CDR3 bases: TGTGCCAGCAGCTTGGGGGCGGGGAACACTGAAGCTTTCTTT. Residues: CASSLGAGNTEAFF.

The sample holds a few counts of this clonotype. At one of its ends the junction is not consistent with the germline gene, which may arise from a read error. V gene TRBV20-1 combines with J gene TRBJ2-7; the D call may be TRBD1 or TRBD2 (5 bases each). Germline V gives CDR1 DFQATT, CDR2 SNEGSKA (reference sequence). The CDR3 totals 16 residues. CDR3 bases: TGCTGTGCTAGTAGGGACGTCCTAAGGGGATCCTACGAGCAGTACTTC. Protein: CCASRDVLRGSYEQYF.

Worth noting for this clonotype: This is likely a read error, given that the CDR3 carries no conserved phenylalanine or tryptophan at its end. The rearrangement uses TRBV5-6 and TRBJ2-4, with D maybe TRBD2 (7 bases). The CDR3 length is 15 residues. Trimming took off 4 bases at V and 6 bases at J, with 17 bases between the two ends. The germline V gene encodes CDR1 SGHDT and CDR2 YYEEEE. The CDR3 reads CASSPAAGGLNIQYL. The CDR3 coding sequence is TGTGCCAGCAGCCCCGCGGCCGGGGGGCTAAACATTCAGTACTTA.

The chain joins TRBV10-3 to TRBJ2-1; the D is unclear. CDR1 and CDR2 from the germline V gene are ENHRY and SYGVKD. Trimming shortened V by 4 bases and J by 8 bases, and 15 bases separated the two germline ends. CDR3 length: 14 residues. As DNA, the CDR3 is TGTGCCATCAGTGCCACTTCCCTCCTCTATGAGCAGTTCTTC. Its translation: CAISATSLLYEQFF.

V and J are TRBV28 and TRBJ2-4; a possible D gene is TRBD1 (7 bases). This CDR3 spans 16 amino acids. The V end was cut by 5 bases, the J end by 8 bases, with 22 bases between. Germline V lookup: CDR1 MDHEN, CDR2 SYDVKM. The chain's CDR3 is CASSGGTVPKVDIQYF. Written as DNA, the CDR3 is TGTGCCAGCAGTGGCGGGACAGTACCAAAAGTTGACATTCAGTACTTC.

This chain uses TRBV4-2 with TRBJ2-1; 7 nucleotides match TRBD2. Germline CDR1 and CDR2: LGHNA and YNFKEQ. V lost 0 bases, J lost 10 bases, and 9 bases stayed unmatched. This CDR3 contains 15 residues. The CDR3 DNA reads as TGTGCCAGCAGCCAAGAAAGCTCCGGGACTATGGAGCAGTTCTTC. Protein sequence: CASSQESSGTMEQFF.

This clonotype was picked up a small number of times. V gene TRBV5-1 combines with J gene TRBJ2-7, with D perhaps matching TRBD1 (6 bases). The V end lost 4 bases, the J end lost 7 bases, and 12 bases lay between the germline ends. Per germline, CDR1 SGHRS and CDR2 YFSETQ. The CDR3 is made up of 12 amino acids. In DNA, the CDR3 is TGCGCCAGCAGCCTACCTGGGACAGAGCAGTACTTC. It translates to CASSLPGTEQYF.